This T cell receptor (beta chain) was recovered during a study of blood T cells in healthy people across ages. In this sample, this clonotype turned up once. Its specificity is unknown. Trimming took off 1 base at V and 1 base at J, with 11 bases between the two ends. This CDR3 spans 16 amino acids. Germline CDR1 DFQATT, CDR2 SNEGSKA (reference sequence). Whole-study results and caveats: Age advanced and TCR beta diversity per million T cells fell, roughly linearly.

Alongside a J-beta primer mix, a sample-barcoded 5' primer served in a second PCR lasting roughly 7 to 11 cycles. A template-switch adaptor containing 12 random nucleotides labeled each cDNA molecule. From the 5' RACE reads, TCRdb called clonotypes with MiXCR, one entry per CDR3 protein. The sample holds 1 million to 1.2 million distinct CDR3 sequences; around two fifths are singletons and the top ten take over 10%. The authors isolated at least 6 million PBMCs per sample. Total RNA, at least 6 micrograms per sample, came from PBMCs. The source of this sequence is a man aged 18 to 30 in good health. Input material: blood. The chain uses TRBV20-1 and TRBJ1-6, with D unresolved. CDR3 region: CSARAGFRSYNSPLHF. CDR3 in DNA: TGCAGTGCTAGAGCGGGGTTCCGGTCCTATAATTCACCCCTCCACTTT.